This is a list of T cell receptor beta chains from one sample in a study of cytomegalovirus exposure and HLA in healthy donors. The method was immunoSEQ multiplex PCR; TCRdb's version includes in-frame clones alone and lacks a portion of them. The sample shows 65,000 to 90,000 clones, 60% to 75% of them seen only once. Sequencing was carried out using PBMCs. The receptors here all came from a woman aged 40 to 49 in good health and CMV-seropositive. The CDR3 runs from the conserved cysteine through the conserved F or W. D genes are given only for firm matches. Clone size appears in some rows only: once, few, many, or a class for an expanded clone.

clone size	D gene	V gene	J gene	CDR3 DNA	CDR3 protein
once	.	TRBV25-1	TRBJ2-3	TGTGCCACCTCCCCTTGGACAGCGAGTAGCACAGATACGCAGTATTTT	CATSPWTASSTDTQYF
few	TRBD1	TRBV15	TRBJ2-1	TGTGCCACCAGCCGAGGGACAGGAGGCAATGAGCAGTTCTTC	CATSRGTGGNEQFF
few	.	TRBV27	TRBJ1-1	TGTGCCAGCAGTTGGGCAGGGGCCGAGGGCACTGAAGCTTTCTTT	CASSWAGAEGTEAFF
.	.	TRBV4-1	TRBJ2-7	TGCGCCAGCAGCCAAGTCCCCTCTACGGGCGAGCAGTACTTC	CASSQVPSTGEQYF
.	.	TRBV6-5	TRBJ2-4	TGTGCCAGCAGTTACTCGCCGACTGTGAACATTCAGTACTTC	CASSYSPTVNIQYF
.	TRBD1	TRBV9	TRBJ1-4	TGTGCCAGCAGCGTAGAGACAGGGGTCTTGGAAAAACTGTTTTTT	CASSVETGVLEKLFF
.	.	TRBV19	TRBJ1-1	TGTGCCAGTACCTTAGCGGTGAACACTGAAGCTTTCTTT	CASTLAVNTEAFF
.	.	TRBV5-4	TRBJ2-3	TGTGCCAGCAGCTTGGGTCAGGGACTCACCCGCACAGATACGCAGTATTTT	CASSLGQGLTRTDTQYF
.	TRBD1	TRBV18	TRBJ1-2	TGTGCCAGCTCACCCCAGGGGGACTATGGCTACACCTTC	CASSPQGDYGYTF
.	TRBD2	TRBV2	TRBJ2-1	TGTGCCAGTGCCTGGAGCGGGGACTACAATGAGCAGTTCTTC	CASAWSGDYNEQFF
.	TRBD1	TRBV9	TRBJ1-3	TGTGCCAGCAGCGTAGAGGGGGCGCTGGGAAACACCATATATTTT	CASSVEGALGNTIYF
.	.	TRBV7-6	TRBJ2-7	TGTGCCAGCAGCTTAGCTTACGGGAGCCCGGGAGAGCAGTACTTC	CASSLAYGSPGEQYF
.	.	TRBV18	TRBJ1-5	TGTGCCAGCTCGCTTTCCGAATCCGGTGCGCCCCAGCATTTT	CASSLSESGAPQHF
.	TRBD2	TRBV5-4	TRBJ2-2	TGTGCCAGCAGCGGGACCGGACTAGCGTCCGGGGAGCTGTTTTTT	CASSGTGLASGELFF
.	TRBD1	TRBV4-3	TRBJ2-1	TGCGCCAGCAGCCAAGAAGGAGGACAGGGACCCGGAAGCTCCTACAATGAGCAGTTCTTC	CASSQEGGQGPGSSYNEQFF
.	.	TRBV4-2	TRBJ2-2	TGTGCCAGCAGCCAAGGGACTAAACTCGCGAACACCGGGGAGCTGTTTTTT	CASSQGTKLANTGELFF
.	TRBD1	TRBV6-4	TRBJ2-3	TGTGCCAGCAGAAAACAGGGGGCGGCAGATACGCAGTATTTT	CASRKQGAADTQYF
.	.	TRBV27	TRBJ2-1	TGTGCCAGCAGTTTATCGTCTGTTAATGAGCAGTTCTTC	CASSLSSVNEQFF
.	.	TRBV4-3	TRBJ2-5	TGCGCCAGCAGCCAGGCAGAACAGGGACCAACATACTTC	CASSQAEQGPTYF
few	TRBD1	TRBV6-5	TRBJ1-1	TGTGCCAGCAAGGGGGCAGGGATGAACACTGAAGCTTTCTTT	CASKGAGMNTEAFF
.	.	TRBV2	TRBJ1-4	TGTGCCAGCAGTGAGAGAGCGGTTGAAAAACTGTTTTTT	CASSERAVEKLFF
few	TRBD2	TRBV5-6	TRBJ2-1	TGTGCCAGCACTCTAGCGGGAGACAATGAGCAGTTCTTC	CASTLAGDNEQFF
.	TRBD1	TRBV6-5	TRBJ1-4	TGTGCCAGCAGTTACTCGGGACAGCTTAATGAAAAACTGTTTTTT	CASSYSGQLNEKLFF
.	.	TRBV9	TRBJ2-1	TGTGCCAGCAGCGTAGATGTCGTCAATGAGCAGTTCTTC	CASSVDVVNEQFF
.	.	TRBV28	TRBJ1-2	TGTGCCAGCAGTTTCGCAGATGGCTATGGCTACACCTTC	CASSFADGYGYTF
.	TRBD1	TRBV27	TRBJ1-5	TGTGCCAGCAGTCCAGGGGGGCAAATCAATCAGCCCCAGCATTTT	CASSPGGQINQPQHF
.	.	TRBV30	TRBJ1-1	TGTGCCTGGGGCGGCGCAATGGAAGCTTTCTTT	CAWGGAMEAFF
.	.	TRBV4-2	TRBJ2-1	TGTGCCAGCAGCCCCCAGGGTGGTGAGCGCGGCAGTGAGCAGTTCTTC	CASSPQGGERGSEQFF
.	.	TRBV12-5	TRBJ2-6	TGTGCTAGTGGTTTCGGGGATCTCCACTCTGGGGCCAACGTCCTGACTTTC	CASGFGDLHSGANVLTF
.	.	TRBV5-1	TRBJ1-1	TGCGCCAGCAGCTTGGGGGCGTTCGTCGGCGCTGAAGCTTTCTTT	CASSLGAFVGAEAFF
.	.	TRBV5-1	TRBJ1-4	TGCGCCAGCAGCGTCGGGGTTGGGACAACTAATGAAAAACTGTTTTTT	CASSVGVGTTNEKLFF
.	.	TRBV19	TRBJ2-7	TGTGCCAGTAGTATGGATTTGGACAGTTTAGACGAGCAGTACTTC	CASSMDLDSLDEQYF
.	.	TRBV27	TRBJ1-2	TGTGCCAGCAGTTTTGAGCGGGGTTCACGCTATGGCTACACCTTC	CASSFERGSRYGYTF
.	.	TRBV27	TRBJ2-7	TGTGCCAGCAGTTTATCGGCCCTCGGGGGGCGCTTAATCGAGCAGTACTTC	CASSLSALGGRLIEQYF
.	TRBD1	TRBV25-1	TRBJ2-7	TGTGCCAGCAGTGAGGGGACAGGGGGTTACGAGCAGTACTTC	CASSEGTGGYEQYF
.	.	TRBV6-5	TRBJ1-4	TGTGCCAGCAGTTACGAAGTGGCGGGGCGTGAAAAACTGTTTTTT	CASSYEVAGREKLFF
.	TRBD2	TRBV18	TRBJ2-3	TGTGCCAGCTCACCAGCCTTACAGCGGGGGGGCACAGATACGCAGTATTTT	CASSPALQRGGTDTQYF
few	TRBD2	TRBV28	TRBJ2-3	TGTGCCAGCAGTTCCAATCGACTAGCGGGAGTAGATACGCAGTATTTT	CASSSNRLAGVDTQYF
.	.	TRBV5-4	TRBJ2-5	TGTGCCAGCAGCTGGGGAGATTCGCTGACCCAGTACTTC	CASSWGDSLTQYF
few	.	TRBV19	TRBJ2-3	TGTGCCAGTAGTATAAGATCCGGGACACCCACAGATACGCAGTATTTT	CASSIRSGTPTDTQYF
.	.	TRBV6-1	TRBJ2-3	TGTGCCAGCAGTGGGTACTCCACAGATACGCAGTATTTT	CASSGYSTDTQYF
.	TRBD2	TRBV18	TRBJ2-7	TGTGCCAGCTCACAGGGGAGGGACTACGAGCAGTACTTC	CASSQGRDYEQYF
.	TRBD1	TRBV19	TRBJ1-5	TGTGCCAGTAGTAGCGCAGGGGGCCGACAGCCCCAGCATTTT	CASSSAGGRQPQHF
.	.	TRBV30	TRBJ1-5	TGTGCCTGGAGTGATCTTAGGTTGGGAGGGCTCAATCAGCCCCAGCATTTT	CAWSDLRLGGLNQPQHF
.	TRBD2	TRBV28	TRBJ2-1	TGTGCCACCAGAAGCGGGGGCTCCTACAATGAGCAGTTCTTC	CATRSGGSYNEQFF
.	TRBD2	TRBV7-9	TRBJ2-5	TGTGCCAGCAGCTCCACTTTTAGCGGGTATCAAGAGACCCAGTACTTC	CASSSTFSGYQETQYF